One sample yielded the 22 T cell receptor beta chains listed below, sequenced in a study of blood T cell repertoires in COVID-19. Libraries were prepared by immunoSEQ multiplex PCR; TCRdb keeps only in-frame clonotypes and omits some of them. The table has fewer than 250,000 clones, approximately 78% seen once; the top ten hold about 10%. Sequenced material: peripheral blood. These receptors originate from a woman of 80 years or more with acute or convalescent COVID-19.

The chain recombines TRBV19 with TRBJ1-4, with 10 bases matching TRBD1. Losses at the gene ends were 5 bases for V and 6 bases for J; bases not matched to a gene: 6. This CDR3 has 15 amino acids. Germline V gene lookup returns CDR1 LNHDA and CDR2 SQIVND (reference sequence). The CDR3 reads CASSLPGTGDEKLFF. The CDR3 DNA reads as TGTGCCAGTAGTCTCCCCGGGACAGGGGATGAAAAACTGTTTTTT.

This CDR3 reads CASSGGGTDTQYF. The CDR3 DNA follows: TGCGCCAGCAGCGGCGGGGGGACAGATACGCAGTATTTT. The chain uses TRBV5-1 and TRBJ2-3; TRBD2 matches at 8 bases. J gave up 3 bases and V 4 bases, and 1 base lay outside the gene matches. There are 13 residues in the CDR3. In germline, CDR1 is SGHRS, CDR2 YFSETQ.

V and J are TRBV5-1 and TRBJ2-3; 13 bases map to TRBD2. The CDR3 length is 17 residues. V dropped 9 bases and J dropped 0; count of bases not matched to a gene: 10. CDR1 is SGHRS and CDR2 is YFSETQ in the germline V gene. The CDR3: CATSPGTSGVSTDTQYF. As DNA, the CDR3 is TGCGCCACTTCCCCGGGGACTAGCGGGGTAAGCACAGATACGCAGTATTTT.

For the CDR3, the DNA is TGTGCCAGCAGTTACGGGTCTAGCGGGGACATCCAAGAGACCCAGTACTTC. Its protein product is CASSYGSSGDIQETQYF. The V and J genes are TRBV6-2 or TRBV6-3 and TRBJ2-5; TRBD2 matches 9 bases. Trimming removed 2 bases from V and 1 base from J; junction bases left unmatched: 8. The germline V gene has CDR1 MNHEY and CDR2 SVGEGT. The CDR3 is made up of 17 amino acids.

Concerning this clone itself: A junction end diverges from the germline sequence, so it may reflect a read error. The rearrangement links TRBV7-7 to TRBJ2-3; tentatively, D is TRBD1 (5 bases). Germline V gene sequence: CDR1 SSHAT, CDR2 FNYEAQ (reference sequence). CDR3 length: 15 amino acids. The CDR3 spells CASSWGRVSTDTQYF. The CDR3 DNA reads as TGTGCTAGCAGCTGGGGCAGGGTGAGCACAGATACGCAGTATTTT.

The DNA of the CDR3 is TGTGCCAGCAGTTTAGCAGGTTTAGAGACCCAGTACTTC. It yields the protein CASSLAGLETQYF. The chain carries TRBV28 and TRBJ2-5, with D unresolved. The CDR3 is 13 residues long. Looked up from germline, CDR1 is MDHEN and CDR2 is SYDVKM. Trimming pared 2 bases from V and 4 bases from J, leaving 8 bases between.

V gene TRBV5-1 combines with J gene TRBJ1-6; no clear D gene. Germline V gene data show CDR1 as SGHRS and CDR2 as YFSETQ. Trimming took off 0 bases at V and 5 bases at J, with 9 bases between the two ends. There are 15 residues in the CDR3. The CDR3 nucleotides are TGCGCCAGCAGCTTGGGCGGCGGAAATAATTCACCCCTCCACTTT. This codes for CASSLGGGNNSPLHF. Complete variable domain (other parts from reference TRBV5-1 and TRBJ1-6): KAGVTQTPRYLIKTRGQQVTLSCSPISGHRSVSWYQQTPGQGLQFLFEYFSETQRNKGNFPGRFSGRQFSNSRSEMNVSTLELGDSALYLCASSLGGGNNSPLHFGNGTRLTVT.

The J gene is TRBJ1-2, the V gene TRBV27; 8 bases fit TRBD1. Germline CDR1 is MNHEY and CDR2 is SMNVEV (reference sequence). The V gene end was trimmed by 6 bases and the J gene end by 4 bases; junction bases not matched to a gene: 10. This CDR3 spans 15 amino acids. Here the CDR3 reads CASRSRGPEGYGYTF. CDR3 DNA: TGTGCCAGCAGATCCAGGGGGCCCGAGGGCTATGGCTACACCTTC.

This chain links TRBV19 with TRBJ2-1; 7 nucleotides match TRBD2. The germline V gene encodes CDR1 LNHDA and CDR2 SQIVND (reference sequence). CDR3 length: 15 residues. J gave up 3 bases and V 2 bases, and 4 bases lay outside the gene matches. CDR3 DNA: TGTGCCAGTAGTATATGGGGGGGGAGCTACAATGAGCAGTTCTTC. It translates to CASSIWGGSYNEQFF.

The chain joins TRBV18 to TRBJ2-7, with D unclear. Trimming took off 2 bases at V and 0 bases at J, with 5 bases between the two ends. This CDR3 has 13 residues. Germline values: CDR1 KGHSH, CDR2 LQKENI. This CDR3 is CASSPVYSYEQYF. The CDR3 DNA follows: TGTGCCAGCTCACCAGTGTACTCCTACGAGCAGTACTTC.

This clone came up a few times. The chain joins TRBV30 to TRBJ2-5; TRBD2 matches at 7 bases. In germline, CDR1 is GTSNPN, CDR2 SVGIG (reference sequence). The J segment lost 1 base and the V segment lost 5 bases, leaving 7 bases of the junction unmatched. The CDR3 runs 14 residues. The CDR3 DNA is TGTGCCTGGGGAGGCGGGAGATTCCAAGAGACCCAGTACTTC. Amino acid sequence: CAWGGGRFQETQYF.

CDR3 nucleotide sequence: TGTGCCAGTAGTATAGAGGTACGGACTGAAGCTTTCTTT. Its translation: CASSIEVRTEAFF. The V call is TRBV19, the J call TRBJ1-1; D is ambiguous. The V end lost 0 bases, the J end lost 5 bases, and 7 bases lay between the germline ends. Germline CDR1 LNHDA, CDR2 SQIVND (reference sequence). The CDR3 covers 13 residues.

The chain is built from TRBV28 and TRBJ2-7, with 10 bases fitting TRBD2. The CDR3 totals 15 residues. Trimming at V came to 6 bases and at J to 0 bases, leaving 5 bases not matched to a gene. In germline, CDR1 is MDHEN, CDR2 SYDVKM. The CDR3 nucleotides are TGTGCCAGCAGGACTAGCGGGTCGATCTCCTACGAGCAGTACTTC. This gives the protein CASRTSGSISYEQYF.

The V gene is TRBV19, the J gene TRBJ1-5; 7 bases fit TRBD1. Trimming cost V 5 bases and J 0 bases; bases outside gene matches: 7. The CDR3 is made up of 16 amino acids. Germline V gene lookup returns CDR1 LNHDA and CDR2 SQIVND (reference sequence). The CDR3 loop is CASSLMDRISNQPQHF. The CDR3 nucleotides are TGTGCCAGTAGTCTAATGGACAGGATTAGCAATCAGCCCCAGCATTTT.

This rearrangement joins TRBV24-1 to TRBJ2-2; 9 bases are a match to TRBD1. Germline V gene sequence: CDR1 KGHDR, CDR2 SFDVKD. The CDR3 is made up of 16 amino acids. V lost 4 bases and J lost 2; bases outside the gene matches: 4. The CDR3, as DNA: TGTGCCACCAGTGACATGGGACAGGGTAACACCGGGGAGCTGTTTTTT. Encoded protein: CATSDMGQGNTGELFF.

This chain uses TRBV30 with TRBJ2-1, with D maybe TRBD1 (6 bases). The CDR3 length is 12 residues. Germline-derived CDR1 and CDR2 are GTSNPN and SVGIG (reference sequence). Trimming removed 0 bases from V and 14 bases from J, with 14 bases in between. CDR3 residues: CAWSVGQGKEFF. In DNA, the CDR3 is TGTGCCTGGAGTGTAGGGCAGGGGAAGGAGTTCTTC.

The chain couples TRBV3-1 (or the pseudogene TRBV3-2) to TRBJ2-6; no definite D call. There are 17 residues in the CDR3. V lost 0 bases and J 0 bases, leaving 9 bases between the germline ends. Germline assignment: CDR1 LGHDT and CDR2 YNNKEL (reference sequence). CDR3: CASSQDRLSSGANVLTF. In nucleotides, the CDR3 is TGTGCCAGCAGCCAAGACAGGCTTTCCTCTGGGGCCAACGTCCTGACTTTC.

The sample holds a few counts of this clone. The gene calls are TRBV13 and TRBJ2-5; 8 bases fit TRBD2. The CDR3 is 14 amino acids. With 4 bases clipped from V and 3 bases from J, the junction kept 4 bases outside the gene matches. Germline values: CDR1 PRHDT, CDR2 FYEKMQ (reference sequence). CDR3 protein: CASSSLTSEETQYF. CDR3 DNA: TGTGCCAGCAGCTCTCTGACTAGCGAAGAGACCCAGTACTTC.

This chain joins TRBV2 and TRBJ2-7; 7 nucleotides line up with TRBD1. The V and J ends lost 5 bases and 4 bases, in that order; junction bases with no gene match: 5. The germline CDR1 and CDR2 sequences are SNHLY and FYNNEI. The CDR3 is 13 residues long. The CDR3 region is CASSRDSRYEQYF. DNA for the CDR3: TGTGCCAGCAGTAGGGACAGCAGGTACGAGCAGTACTTC.

The chain couples TRBV7-3 to TRBJ2-2, with 8 bases aligning to TRBD2. CDR1 is SGHTA, CDR2 FQGTGA, per germline. This CDR3 comprises 15 residues. Losses at the gene ends were 7 bases for V and 1 base for J; bases not matched to a gene: 5. CDR3 DNA: TGTGCCAGCACCCCGGGACTAGTGAACACCGGGGAGCTGTTTTTT. Protein: CASTPGLVNTGELFF.

The chain uses TRBV18 and TRBJ1-6; D not resolved. The CDR3 is 14 amino acids. Trimming took 6 bases from V and 7 from J, leaving 13 bases between them. The germline CDR1 and CDR2 sequences are KGHSH and LQKENI. CDR3 sequence: CASSYSEKNSPLHF. In nucleotides, the CDR3 is TGTGCCAGCTCTTACAGTGAAAAGAATTCACCCCTCCACTTT.

J is TRBJ1-1 and V is TRBV25-1; D unclear. Trimming took off 5 bases at V and 1 base at J, with 11 bases between the two ends. The germline V gene has CDR1 MGHDK and CDR2 SYGVNS. The CDR3 sequence is 14 residues long. This CDR3 reads CASSPAGRNTEAFF. The CDR3 DNA sequence: TGTGCCAGCAGTCCGGCAGGTCGGAACACTGAAGCTTTCTTT.